These 22 T cell receptor beta chains share one sample of origin, sequenced in a study of neurological immune-mediated disorders. One entry per CDR3 protein, called by TCRdb with MiXCR from the 5' RACE reads. The table shows 100,000 to 150,000 distinct CDR3 sequences, with about 3.2% occurring only once. Sequenced sample: PBMCs. The receptors originated from a woman in her twenties or thirties with multiple sclerosis.

This clonotype appeared many times. J is TRBJ2-2 and V is TRBV29-1; 14 positions match TRBD2. Unmatched junction bases numbered 1, after V lost 8 bases and J lost 5 bases. Germline CDR1 reads SQVTM; CDR2 reads ANQGSEA. The CDR3 extends over 13 amino acids. DNA for the CDR3: TGCAGCTGGACTAGCGGGAGGACCGGGGAGCTGTTTTTT. Protein sequence: CSWTSGRTGELFF.

This clonotype was detected ten times or more. The chain combines TRBV20-1 with TRBJ2-7; D remains ambiguous. V dropped 4 bases and J dropped 0 bases, with 13 bases sitting between them. This CDR3 spans 14 amino acids. Germline V lookup: CDR1 DFQATT, CDR2 SNEGSKA (reference sequence). CDR3 nucleotides: TGCAGTGCTACTCCCGGACCGCTCTCCTACGAGCAGTACTTC. Its translation is CSATPGPLSYEQYF.

This clonotype was observed at least ten times. The chain employs TRBV7-2 and TRBJ1-1, with a weak D call TRBD1 (6 bases). V lost 1 base and J lost 0, with 12 bases in between. CDR1 and CDR2 (germline): SGHTA, FQGNSA. The CDR3 covers 16 residues. CDR3 DNA: TGTGCCAGCAGCTTAGGCCCGGACAGAATGAACACTGAAGCTTTCTTT. Translated: CASSLGPDRMNTEAFF.

The sample holds many counts of this clonotype. V and J are TRBV5-5 and TRBJ2-1; D uncertain. Germline CDR1 SGHKS, CDR2 YYEKEE (reference sequence). The CDR3 extends over 13 amino acids. Trimming took off 4 bases at V and 8 bases at J, with 13 bases between the two ends. The CDR3 region is CASSGLRSDEQFF. Here the CDR3 DNA reads TGTGCCAGCAGCGGGCTCCGGAGCGATGAGCAGTTCTTC.

This clonotype has ten or more counts. The rearrangement joins TRBV29-1 to TRBJ1-5; D is unresolved. V lost 7 bases, J lost 3 bases, and 13 bases lay in between. The CDR3 runs 13 residues. Germline-derived CDR1 and CDR2 are SQVTM and ANQGSEA. Written as DNA, the CDR3 is TGCAGCGGGGCTGACGGTACCAATCAGCCCCAGCATTTT. Translating gives CSGADGTNQPQHF.

This clonotype was detected many times. The V and J genes are TRBV15 and TRBJ2-1; D possibly corresponds to TRBD2 (6 bases). The CDR3 loop spans 16 amino acids. The germline V gene encodes CDR1 LNHNV and CDR2 YYDKDF (reference sequence). Trimming shortened V by 9 bases and J by 3 bases, and 21 bases separated the two germline ends. The DNA for the CDR3 is TGTGCCACTCAGGACGGGTCGGGAGAATACTACAATGAGCAGTTCTTC. Its translation is CATQDGSGEYYNEQFF.

This clonotype has at least ten counts. The chain couples TRBV5-1 to TRBJ2-7; TRBD1 agrees at 8 bases. Germline CDR1 and CDR2: SGHRS and YFSETQ. J lost 2 bases, V lost 0 bases, and 7 bases had no gene match. This CDR3 contains 16 residues. CDR3 nucleotides: TGCGCCAGCAGCTTGGGCGTAGGACAGGGAGCCTACGAGCAGTACTTC. Protein sequence: CASSLGVGQGAYEQYF.

This clonotype was counted ten times or more. CDR3 amino acids: CASSSGGRGQPQHF. The DNA for the CDR3 is TGTGCCAGCAGTTCTGGGGGTCGTGGTCAGCCCCAGCATTTT. The rearrangement links TRBV6-2 or TRBV6-3 to TRBJ1-5, with D perhaps matching TRBD1 (5 bases). Trimming stripped 4 bases from V and 6 bases from J, with 13 bases between. Germline V gene data show CDR1 as MNHEY and CDR2 as SVGEGT. The CDR3 runs to 14 residues.

Ten or more counts support this clonotype. The chain links TRBV12-3 or TRBV12-4 to TRBJ1-5; 10 bases fit TRBD1. The CDR3 is made up of 14 amino acids. V lost 3 bases, J lost 9 bases, and 5 bases stayed unmatched. The CDR3 nucleotides are TGTGCCAGCAGTTTTAGGACAGGGGGAGGGCCCCAGCATTTT. Residues: CASSFRTGGGPQHF.

This clonotype was observed at least ten times. For the CDR3, the DNA is TGTGCCACCAGTGATTCCCTCAGGAACGGGGAGCTGTTTTTT. Protein: CATSDSLRNGELFF. J is TRBJ2-2 and V is TRBV24-1; D unclear. V was clipped by 2 bases and J by 7 bases, with 10 bases between them. In germline, CDR1 is KGHDR, CDR2 SFDVKD. The CDR3 extends over 14 amino acids.

In this sample, this clonotype turned up many times. The chain is built from TRBV5-6 and TRBJ2-1; D uncertain. V lost 2 bases and J 5 bases, leaving 14 bases between the germline ends. Germline CDR1 and CDR2: SGHDT and YYEEEE. The CDR3 totals 15 residues. CDR3 amino acids: CASSFGSRVHNEQFF. The CDR3 nucleotides read TGTGCCAGCAGCTTTGGGTCTAGGGTACACAATGAGCAGTTCTTC. Complete variable domain (other parts from reference TRBV5-6 and TRBJ2-1): DAGVTQSPTHLIKTRGQQVTLRCSPKSGHDTVSWYQQALGQGPQFIFQYYEEEERQRGNFPDRFSGHQFPNYSSELNVNALLLGDSALYLCASSFGSRVHNEQFFGPGTRLTVL.

The sample holds many counts of this clonotype. The chain combines TRBV6-2 or TRBV6-3 with TRBJ1-5; D call uncertain. V was trimmed by 7 bases and J by 3 bases, leaving 10 bases between them. Germline CDR1 MNHEY, CDR2 SVGEGT. This CDR3 contains 13 residues. The CDR3 loop is CASTRLLNQPQHF. Here the CDR3 DNA reads TGTGCCAGCACCAGACTTCTCAATCAGCCCCAGCATTTT.

This clonotype was counted at least ten times. The chain has TRBV6-6 and TRBJ1-2; D gene uncertain. Trimming stripped 2 bases from V and 8 bases from J, with 12 bases between. The CDR3 loop spans 13 amino acids. Per germline, CDR1 MNHNY and CDR2 SVGAGI (reference sequence). The CDR3 sequence is CASSYGRGSGYTF. Written as DNA, the CDR3 is TGTGCCAGCAGTTACGGGCGGGGATCAGGCTACACCTTC.

This clonotype was seen only a few times. This chain uses TRBV18 with TRBJ1-3; D gene ambiguous. Between the trimmed V and J ends, which lost 2 bases and 0 bases, there was a span of 11 bases. This CDR3 contains 16 residues. The V gene's germline CDR1 is KGHSH and CDR2 LQKENI. As DNA, the CDR3 is TGTGCCAGCTCACCAAAGGGATTGGACTCTGGAAACACCATATATTTT. Its protein product is CASSPKGLDSGNTIYF. The variable domain in full, completed from reference TRBV18 and TRBJ1-3, reads NAGVMQNPRHLVRRRGQEARLRCSPMKGHSHVYWYRQLPEEGLKFMVYLQKENIIDESGMPKERFSAEFPKEGPSILRIQQVVRGDSAAYFCASSPKGLDSGNTIYFGEGSWLTVV.

The chain joins TRBV11-2 to TRBJ2-4; D might be TRBD2 (6 bases). CDR1 is SGHAT and CDR2 is FQNNGV in the germline V gene. V dropped 3 bases and J dropped 10 bases, with 16 bases sitting between them. The CDR3 consists of 14 residues. CDR3 bases: TGTGCCAGCAGCTTTATGGGGCGGCGGGAAATTCAGTACTTC. Translating it yields CASSFMGRREIQYF.

This clonotype was observed many times. CDR3 DNA: TGTGCCAGCACAGAGCGGGGTAGGACCGGGGAGCTGTTTTTT. Amino acid sequence: CASTERGRTGELFF. The rearrangement links TRBV12-3 or TRBV12-4 to TRBJ2-2, with 7 nucleotides matching TRBD2. After removal of 7 bases from V and 5 bases from J, the junction contained 7 bases not matched to a gene. The CDR3 covers 14 residues.

Many counts were recorded for this clonotype. The V and J genes are TRBV7-2 and TRBJ1-5; no reliable D call. The CDR3 runs 14 residues. V gave up 3 bases and J gave up 4 bases, with 10 bases separating them. In germline, CDR1 is SGHTA, CDR2 FQGNSA. CDR3: CASSFGILNQPQHF. The CDR3 nucleotides are TGTGCCAGCAGCTTCGGTATTTTGAATCAGCCCCAGCATTTT.

There are many counts of this clonotype. J is TRBJ2-3 and V is TRBV29-1, with no clear D. Germline V gene sequence: CDR1 SQVTM, CDR2 ANQGSEA. The CDR3 is 12 residues long. The V gene lost 3 bases and the J gene lost 0 bases, with 4 bases spanning the gap. The CDR3 coding sequence is TGCAGCGTTGATTACAGCACAGATACGCAGTATTTT. Protein: CSVDYSTDTQYF.

This clonotype was seen many times. This sequence joins TRBV6-6 and TRBJ2-3, with 7 bases identical to TRBD2. After removal of 4 bases from V and 10 bases from J, the junction contained 14 bases not matched to a gene. Germline V gene lookup returns CDR1 MNHNY and CDR2 SVGAGI (reference sequence). The CDR3 loop spans 15 amino acids. CDR3 protein: CASSFGASGGSAQYF. The CDR3 DNA follows: TGTGCCAGCAGTTTTGGGGCTAGCGGTGGCTCTGCGCAGTATTTT.

There are many counts of this clonotype. The chain employs TRBV7-2 and TRBJ2-5; a possible D gene is TRBD1 (5 bases). V shed 4 bases and J shed 5 bases, with 14 bases lying between them. The germline CDR1 and CDR2 sequences are SGHTA and FQGNSA. This CDR3 has 14 residues. The CDR3 spells CASSSFSRDETQYF. CDR3 nucleotide sequence: TGTGCCAGCAGCTCCTTCAGCAGGGATGAGACCCAGTACTTC.

This clonotype has more than one count but fewer than ten. The chain's CDR3 is CASSLPPYREEISGYTF. The CDR3 DNA reads as TGTGCCAGCAGTTTACCACCGTATCGGGAGGAGATTAGTGGCTACACCTTC. The chain has TRBV28 and TRBJ1-2; D call uncertain. Trimming stripped 2 bases from V and 7 bases from J, with 23 bases between. Germline values: CDR1 MDHEN, CDR2 SYDVKM. There are 17 residues in the CDR3.

This clonotype was seen repeatedly, ten times or more. The chain is built from TRBV11-3 and TRBJ1-2, with D unresolved. The CDR3 loop spans 15 amino acids. Germline loops: CDR1 SGHNT, CDR2 YENEEA. Trimming took 1 base from V and 2 from J, leaving 11 bases between them. The CDR3 region has the DNA TGTGCCAGCAGCTTAGCCGAGTATTCAAACTATGGCTACACCTTC. It specifies CASSLAEYSNYGYTF.